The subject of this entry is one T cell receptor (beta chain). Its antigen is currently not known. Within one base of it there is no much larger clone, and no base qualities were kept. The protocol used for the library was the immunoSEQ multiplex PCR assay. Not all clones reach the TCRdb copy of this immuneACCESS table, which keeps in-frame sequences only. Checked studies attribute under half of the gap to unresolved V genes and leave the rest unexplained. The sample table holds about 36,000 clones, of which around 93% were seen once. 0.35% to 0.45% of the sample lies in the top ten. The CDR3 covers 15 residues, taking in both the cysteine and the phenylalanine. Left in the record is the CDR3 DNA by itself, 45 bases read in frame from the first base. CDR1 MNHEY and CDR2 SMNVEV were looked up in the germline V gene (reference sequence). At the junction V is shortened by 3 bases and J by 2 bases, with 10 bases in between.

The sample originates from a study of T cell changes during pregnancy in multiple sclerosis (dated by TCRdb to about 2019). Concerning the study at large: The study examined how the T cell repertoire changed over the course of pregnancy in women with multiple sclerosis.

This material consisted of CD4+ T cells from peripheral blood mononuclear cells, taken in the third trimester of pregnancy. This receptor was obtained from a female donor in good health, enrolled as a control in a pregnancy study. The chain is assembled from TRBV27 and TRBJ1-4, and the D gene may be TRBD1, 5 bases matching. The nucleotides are TGTGCCAGCAGTTTCTCAGGGTTGACTAATGAAAAACTGTTTTTT. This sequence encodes CASSFSGLTNEKLFF.